This passage covers 9 T cell receptor beta chains from one sample sequenced in a study of blood T cell repertoires in COVID-19. Generated by immunoSEQ multiplex PCR, the TCRdb table keeps only in-frame clones and is missing some. The data contain about 36,000 clones, about 83% of them singletons. Sequenced: peripheral blood. All receptors derive from a man aged 55 to 70 with active COVID-19.

The V gene is TRBV28, the J gene TRBJ2-5, with D perhaps TRBD1 (6 bases). V was cut by 7 bases and J by 1 base, with 16 bases left in between. This CDR3 is 15 amino acids long. The germline V gene encodes CDR1 MDHEN and CDR2 SYDVKM. The DNA for the CDR3 is TGTGCCAGCATCCAACAGGGTAGGGTCCAAGAGACCCAGTACTTC. Protein: CASIQQGRVQETQYF.

The chain uses TRBV25-1 and TRBJ1-2, with TRBD1 identical over 8 bases. The CDR3 is 12 amino acids. Trimming took 5 bases from V and 6 from J; bases not matched to a gene: 2. Germline CDR1 and CDR2: MGHDK and SYGVNS. The CDR3 sequence: CASSTTGDGYTF. Written as DNA, the CDR3 is TGTGCCAGCAGTACGACAGGGGATGGCTACACCTTC.

The CDR3 coding sequence is TGCAGCGTTTATAGGGGCACTGAAGCTTTCTTT. Residues: CSVYRGTEAFF. The V gene is TRBV29-1, the J gene TRBJ1-1, with TRBD1 as a possible D gene (5 bases). Germline CDR1 is SQVTM and CDR2 is ANQGSEA. Trimming removed 5 bases at V and 4 bases at J, with 8 bases between. This CDR3 has 11 amino acids.

The V call is TRBV6-2 or TRBV6-3, the J call TRBJ2-3; D may be TRBD1 (6 bases). CDR1 and CDR2 from the germline V gene are MNHEY and SVGEGT. The CDR3 has 13 residues. Deletions cut 2 bases from V and 8 bases from J, with 11 bases between. CDR3 loop: CASSYAYRVTQYF. CDR3 nucleotides: TGTGCCAGCAGTTACGCGTACAGGGTTACGCAGTATTTT.

This clone was found a few times. CDR3 amino acids: CASSQDRLDVLGGYEQYF. The CDR3 nucleotides are TGTGCCAGCAGCCAAGACCGGTTGGATGTGCTCGGCGGGTACGAGCAGTACTTC. The chain couples TRBV4-2 to TRBJ2-7, with a weak D call TRBD2 (5 bases). Trimming shortened V by 0 bases and J by 4 bases, and 22 bases separated the two germline ends. CDR3 length equals 18 residues. Germline V CDR1 and CDR2: LGHNA, YNFKEQ.

This sequence joins TRBV6-2 or TRBV6-3 and TRBJ2-5; TRBD1 is a possible D gene (6 bases). CDR1 MNHEY and CDR2 SVGEGT come from the germline V gene. This CDR3 comprises 11 residues. Trimming took off 4 bases at V and 9 bases at J, with 9 bases between the two ends. DNA for the CDR3: TGTGCCAGCAGTTCGGCAGGGGCCCAGTACTTC. Translating gives CASSSAGAQYF.

The sample holds a few counts of this clone. The chain recombines TRBV5-4 with TRBJ2-1, with D perhaps matching TRBD2 (6 bases). Germline V gene sequence: CDR1 SGHNT, CDR2 YYREEE (reference sequence). The CDR3 loop spans 17 amino acids. Trimming removed 0 bases from V and 1 base from J, with 14 bases in between. The CDR3 DNA reads TGTGCCAGCAGCTTGGTTGGTAGCGGACTATCCTACAATGAGCAGTTCTTC. Residues: CASSLVGSGLSYNEQFF.

The gene calls are TRBV23-1 and TRBJ1-2; D not resolved. TRBV23-1 is reported as an ORF; its role is uncertain. This CDR3 spans 12 amino acids. The V end lost 6 bases, the J end lost 8 bases, and 13 bases lay between the germline ends. CDR3 sequence (DNA): TGCGCCAGCAGAACTATTGTCTGCGGCTACACCTTC. Translating it yields CASRTIVCGYTF.

The chain links TRBV28 to TRBJ1-1; D unresolved. This CDR3 region has 14 residues. Trimming cost V 6 bases and J 4 bases, with 15 bases left between them. CDR1 and CDR2 from the germline V gene are MDHEN and SYDVKM. In DNA form, the CDR3 reads TGTGCCAGCAGCCCTGGGAGAGGAGGCACTGAAGCTTTCTTT. This codes for CASSPGRGGTEAFF. Using reference TRBV28 and TRBJ1-1 for the parts outside the CDR3, the full variable domain is DVKVTQSSRYLVKRTGEKVFLECVQDMDHENMFWYRQDPGLGLRLIYFSYDVKMKEKGDIPEGYSVSREKKERFSLILESASTNQTSMYLCASSPGRGGTEAFFGQGTRLTVV.